This T cell receptor beta chain was captured by sequencing in a study of beta chain features in type 1 diabetes. A word on this clone: Its antigen is unknown.

The V and J ends lost 0 bases and 7 bases, in that order; junction bases with no gene match: 9. This CDR3 region has 16 residues. CDR1 is SGDLS, CDR2 YYNGEE, per germline. Sorted cells reached over 95% purity in every population. Since all of the isolated RNA was reverse transcribed, expressed TCRB transcripts were what got sequenced. Assay: immunoSEQ multiplex PCR; the TCRdb copy retains only in-frame clones and omits some. The data contain fewer than 350,000 clones, over 12% of them seen just once; the ten biggest clones take up roughly 0.015%. Study findings and constraints: A moderate, significant TCRB CDR3 shortening appeared in type 1 diabetes across four CD4+ subsets. cDNA sequencing could over-represent cells with high TCR expression.

This sequence originates from a man aged 18-30 years with type 1 diabetes. J is TRBJ2-3 and V is TRBV9; 9 nucleotides align to TRBD2. Sequenced input: naive CD4+ T cells from blood. The CDR3 nucleotides are TGTGCCAGCAGCGTAGTAGCAGCGGGGGGTGTATATACGCAGTATTTT. Residues: CASSVVAAGGVYTQYF.